These 13 T cell receptor beta chains share one sample of origin, sequenced in a study of radiation and T cells in renal cell carcinoma. The table came from immunoSEQ multiplex PCR; TCRdb's copy has only in-frame clones and leaves some out. The sample gives around 100,000 clones, approximately 80% of which show up once; approximately 7.7% is in the top ten. Documented time point: blood 4 weeks post-SBRT, at nephrectomy. Treatment described: 15 Gy SBRT to primary tumor, nephrectomy 4 weeks later. Sample: blood, taken from a patient whose treatment included radiotherapy and nephrectomy. The receptor source for this set is a man in his 60s with renal cell carcinoma.

The table lists this clone with a count of one. The rearrangement links TRBV11-2 to TRBJ2-1, with unresolved D. The V gene lost 6 bases and the J gene lost 9 bases, with 12 bases spanning the gap. CDR1 is SGHAT and CDR2 is FQNNGV in the germline V gene. The CDR3 totals 12 residues. This CDR3 is CASSLSRVEQFF. DNA of the CDR3: TGTGCCAGCAGTTTAAGCCGGGTTGAGCAGTTCTTC.

The chain carries TRBV27 and TRBJ2-5, with D possibly TRBD2 on 5 matching bases. The CDR3 is made up of 15 amino acids. Trimming removed 6 bases at V and 5 bases at J, with 19 bases between. Germline lookup yields CDR1 MNHEY and CDR2 SMNVEV (reference sequence). DNA for the CDR3: TGTGCCAGCAGCTTACGGACTCGAGGTGGGGAGACCCAGTACTTC. Translating it yields CASSLRTRGGETQYF.

This clone is a singleton in its sample. This chain joins TRBV29-1 and TRBJ2-7; possible D gene TRBD1, 6 bases. V dropped 2 bases and J dropped 5 bases, with 10 bases sitting between them. The CDR3 extends over 12 amino acids. Per germline, CDR1 SQVTM and CDR2 ANQGSEA. CDR3 in amino acids: CSVESGGDEQYF. CDR3 in DNA: TGCAGCGTTGAATCTGGGGGCGACGAGCAGTACTTC.

CDR3 nucleotides: TGCAGTGCCCCCGACCCGGATACGCAGTATTTT. Its translation: CSAPDPDTQYF. The chain employs TRBV20-1 and TRBJ2-3; D is ambiguous. The CDR3 contains 11 residues. The germline V gene encodes CDR1 DFQATT and CDR2 SNEGSKA (reference sequence). V was shortened by 6 bases and J by 6 bases, with 10 bases between the two germline ends.

This clone was observed a few times. V gene TRBV7-9 combines with J gene TRBJ2-5; D remains ambiguous. This CDR3 region has 13 residues. V was pared by 5 bases and J by 5 bases, with 12 bases between. Germline V gene lookup returns CDR1 SEHNR and CDR2 FQNEAQ (reference sequence). The CDR3 region has the DNA TGTGCCAGCAGCCTGAATCTAATGGAGACCCAGTACTTC. Translated: CASSLNLMETQYF.

The chain joins TRBV9 to TRBJ2-7, with TRBD2 as a possible D gene (5 bases). The ends were cut back, 5 bases at V and 3 bases at J, with 18 bases in the middle. Germline assignment: CDR1 SGDLS and CDR2 YYNGEE. This CDR3 region has 15 residues. In nucleotides, the CDR3 is TGTGCCAGCAGTGAGGGTCCAGATCTTGACTACGAGCAGTACTTC. Amino acids: CASSEGPDLDYEQYF.

A few counts support this clone. This chain joins TRBV10-3 and TRBJ2-1; 15 bases are a match to TRBD2. Germline V gene lookup returns CDR1 ENHRY and CDR2 SYGVKD. The CDR3 consists of 21 residues. The V gene end was trimmed by 0 bases and the J gene end by 9 bases; junction bases not matched to a gene: 18. The CDR3 DNA is TGTGCCATCAGTGAGTCTGCGGGACTAGCGGGAGGAAGTGGGACAAAGGGTGAGCAGTTCTTC. It translates to CAISESAGLAGGSGTKGEQFF.

This clone came up a few times. The chain employs TRBV28 and TRBJ1-5, with a possible D match to TRBD1 (6 bases). Trimming took 6 bases from V and 7 from J, leaving 13 bases between them. Germline assignment: CDR1 MDHEN and CDR2 SYDVKM. The length of the CDR3 is 13 residues. The CDR3 is CASRSQGGQPQHF. DNA of the CDR3: TGTGCCAGCAGATCACAGGGTGGACAGCCCCAGCATTTT. The full variable domain, rest sourced from reference TRBV28 and TRBJ1-5, is DVKVTQSSRYLVKRTGEKVFLECVQDMDHENMFWYRQDPGLGLRLIYFSYDVKMKEKGDIPEGYSVSREKKERFSLILESASTNQTSMYLCASRSQGGQPQHFGDGTRLSIL.

This clone turned up a few times. The chain is built from TRBV5-1 and TRBJ2-3, with D possibly matching TRBD1 (5 bases). This CDR3 is 14 amino acids long. Trimming left V 4 bases short and J 2 bases short, with 11 bases between. Germline values: CDR1 SGHRS, CDR2 YFSETQ. CDR3 nucleotide sequence: TGCGCCAGCAGCATCTTAGGGGCCACAGATACGCAGTATTTT. This gives the protein CASSILGATDTQYF.

V usage is TRBV6-4 and J usage is TRBJ1-1; D is perhaps TRBD1 (5 bases). V was cut by 6 bases and J by 3 bases, with 14 bases left in between. Germline V gene sequence: CDR1 MRHNA, CDR2 SNTAGT. This CDR3 is 14 amino acids long. CDR3 amino acids: CASSRERGDTEAFF. As DNA, the CDR3 is TGTGCCAGCAGCCGGGAGAGGGGTGACACTGAAGCTTTCTTT.

The chain combines TRBV5-1 with TRBJ2-3; D uncertain. The CDR3 totals 13 residues. The germline V gene has CDR1 SGHRS and CDR2 YFSETQ. V shed 2 bases and J shed 6 bases, with 10 bases lying between them. For the CDR3, the DNA is TGCGCCAGCAGCTTCGAGTTGGGCGATACGCAGTATTTT. This sequence encodes CASSFELGDTQYF.

This chain uses TRBV20-1 with TRBJ2-1, with D hard to call. The CDR3 covers 11 residues. The germline V gene has CDR1 DFQATT and CDR2 SNEGSKA (reference sequence). Trimming removed 2 bases at V and 10 bases at J, with 9 bases between. CDR3 sequence reads: CSARPTSEQFF. CDR3 DNA sequence: TGCAGTGCTAGACCTACGAGCGAGCAGTTCTTC.

This sequence joins TRBV5-1 and TRBJ2-1, with 8 nucleotides matching TRBD2. CDR1 is SGHRS, CDR2 YFSETQ, per germline. V lost 3 bases, J lost 3 bases, and 8 bases stayed unmatched. CDR3 size: 16 residues. The CDR3 protein is CASSSSTAGDYNEQFF. The DNA for the CDR3 is TGCGCCAGCAGCTCATCAACAGCGGGGGACTACAATGAGCAGTTCTTC.